This T cell receptor (beta chain) was found in a study of regulatory T cells in long-lasting Graves disease. Study-wide results and limits: A greater number of public clonotypes (roughly 2,700) was shared by persistent patients than by new patients (over 900). Favored usage of TRBV28, TRBJ1-2 and TRBJ2-5 was recorded in persistent disease. TCR diversity was lower in persistent Graves' patients than in newly diagnosed ones.

This clonotype was picked up a small number of times. Its target is unknown. Between the trimmed V and J ends, which lost 7 bases and 1 base, there was a span of 16 bases. Germline-derived CDR1 and CDR2 are LNHDA and SQIVND (reference sequence). There are 15 residues in the CDR3. Time point reported: newly diagnosed GD, antithyroid drugs for less than 3 months. RNA from PBMCs was the source of the TCR library. TCR beta libraries were built with iRepertoire HTBI primers and Arm-PCR of CDR3 regions. TCRdb redid the calling of the multiplex PCR reads with MiXCR, one entry per CDR3 protein. The sample consists of hundreds of thousands of distinct CDR3 sequences, roughly 15% of them appearing once. The same data also contributed to another study, on T cells in Graves' hyperthyroidism and ophthalmopathy. This second report adds: Diagnoses used clinical symptoms, serum thyroxine and TRAb, thyroid ultrasound and orbital computed tomography.

This chain joins TRBV19 and TRBJ1-1; the D gene is possibly TRBD1 (6 bases). The sequence was collected from a woman in her 30s with Graves disease. The sample consisted of peripheral blood mononuclear cells (PBMCs), taken at new diagnosis, from a patient treated with antithyroid drugs. Here the CDR3 reads CASTRTDSPNTEAFF. Here the CDR3 DNA reads TGTGCCAGTACCCGGACGGACAGTCCGAACACTGAAGCTTTCTTT.